Shown below are 13 T cell receptor beta chains from a single sample sequenced in a study of graft-versus-host responses after intestinal transplantation. The antigens these receptors bind are not known. Using immunoSEQ multiplex PCR, the repertoire was profiled, and TCRdb retains in-frame clones only, with some absent. Of roughly 96,000 clones listed, around 90% are singletons. The sequencing here drew on unstimulated CD8+ T cells sorted from spleen or lymph node cells, taken before intestinal transplant. These receptors all come from a human donor who received an intestinal transplant.

The chain combines TRBV14 with TRBJ2-7; a weak D match, TRBD2 (6 bases). This CDR3 has 14 residues. V was shortened by 4 bases and J by 3 bases, with 13 bases between the two germline ends. Germline CDR1 reads SGHDN; CDR2 reads FVKESK. The CDR3 nucleotides read TGTGCCAGCAGCCTCCGGACTATTTTCTACGAGCAGTACTTC. Its protein product is CASSLRTIFYEQYF.

This rearrangement joins TRBV2 to TRBJ2-7; 11 bases align to TRBD2. Germline V gene lookup returns CDR1 SNHLY and CDR2 FYNNEI. The J segment lost 3 bases and the V segment lost 6 bases, leaving 4 bases of the junction unmatched. The CDR3 length is 14 residues. The CDR3 DNA sequence: TGTGCCAGCAGGGGACTAGCGGAAATCTACGAGCAGTACTTC. It translates to CASRGLAEIYEQYF.

The J gene is TRBJ1-5, the V gene TRBV4-3; D call uncertain. V lost 0 bases, J lost 2 bases, and 20 bases lay in between. This CDR3 has 19 amino acids. Germline CDR1 LGHNA, CDR2 YSLEER. CDR3 residues: CASSQDRSNEWAGNQPQHF. The CDR3 DNA reads as TGCGCCAGCAGCCAAGACAGAAGCAATGAATGGGCTGGCAATCAGCCCCAGCATTTT.

The rearrangement links TRBV19 to TRBJ2-2, with D possibly TRBD2 on 5 matching bases. The ends were cut back, 2 bases at V and 9 bases at J, with 10 bases in the middle. CDR1 is LNHDA and CDR2 is SQIVND in the germline V gene (reference sequence). The CDR3 is 13 amino acids. The CDR3 reads CASSITSFRELFF. CDR3 nucleotide sequence: TGTGCCAGTAGTATAACTAGTTTCCGGGAGCTGTTTTTT.

The chain carries TRBV6-5 and TRBJ2-1; TRBD2 agrees at 10 bases. The germline V gene has CDR1 MNHEY and CDR2 SVGAGI. This CDR3 has 16 residues. V was clipped by 0 bases and J by 4 bases; unmatched bases: 3. The CDR3 coding sequence is TGTGCCAGCAGTTACTCCCAGCGGGAGGGTTACAATGAGCAGTTCTTC. Protein sequence: CASSYSQREGYNEQFF.

In this sample, this clone turned up once. The chain has TRBV27 and TRBJ2-7; D possibly corresponds to TRBD1 (5 bases). V lost 0 bases to trimming and J lost 2 bases, with 11 bases between them. The length of the CDR3 is 15 residues. Germline loops: CDR1 MNHEY, CDR2 SMNVEV (reference sequence). As DNA, the CDR3 is TGTGCCAGCAGTTTATCATTCCACAGGACCTACGAGCAGTACTTC. Translating it yields CASSLSFHRTYEQYF.

V gene TRBV6-1 combines with J gene TRBJ1-6, with 8 bases lining up with TRBD1. Germline V lookup: CDR1 MNHNS, CDR2 SASEGT. V dropped 6 bases and J dropped 7; count of bases not matched to a gene: 5. The CDR3 is made up of 14 amino acids. The DNA of the CDR3 is TGTGCCAGCAGGATGACAGGGGAAAATTCACCCCTCCACTTT. This codes for CASRMTGENSPLHF.

This rearrangement joins TRBV11-2 to TRBJ1-1; tentatively, D is TRBD1 (5 bases). V shed 1 base and J shed 12 bases, with 12 bases lying between them. This CDR3 comprises 12 residues. Germline V lookup: CDR1 SGHAT, CDR2 FQNNGV. The chain's CDR3 is CASSLAGKGPFF. The CDR3 DNA is TGTGCCAGCAGCTTAGCAGGGAAGGGGCCTTTCTTT.

This clone was seen more than once but under ten times. V gene TRBV6-1 combines with J gene TRBJ1-5; 8 bases are a match to TRBD1. There are 15 residues in the CDR3. Germline assignment: CDR1 MNHNS and CDR2 SASEGT. V was pared by 6 bases and J by 1 base, with 5 bases of the junction left unmatched. The CDR3 DNA is TGTGCCAGCAGCCCCAGGACAGGGAGCAATCAGCCCCAGCATTTT. Translating it yields CASSPRTGSNQPQHF.

The V call is TRBV7-9, the J call TRBJ2-1; D perhaps matches TRBD1 (6 bases). Germline lookup yields CDR1 SEHNR and CDR2 FQNEAQ (reference sequence). V lost 3 bases and J 2 bases, leaving 11 bases between the germline ends. The CDR3 consists of 15 residues. DNA for the CDR3: TGTGCCAGCAGCTTCCGGGACACCACCTACAATGAGCAGTTCTTC. As protein: CASSFRDTTYNEQFF.

The chain carries TRBV5-5 and TRBJ1-3; 8 nucleotides agree with TRBD1. With 3 bases clipped from V and 8 bases from J, the junction kept 19 bases outside the gene matches. This CDR3 contains 18 residues. Germline CDR1 SGHKS, CDR2 YYEKEE (reference sequence). The DNA of the CDR3 is TGTGCCAGCAGCTCCAGGAAGACAGGGGAACTTATGGCGGACACCATATATTTT. It is translated as CASSSRKTGELMADTIYF.

V and J are TRBV5-1 and TRBJ2-5; 8 bases line up with TRBD2. The CDR3 spans 14 residues. J gave up 2 bases and V 2 bases, and 2 bases lay outside the gene matches. CDR1 and CDR2 (germline): SGHRS, YFSETQ. In DNA form, the CDR3 reads TGCGCCAGCAGCTTCAGCGGGGGTCAAGAGACCCAGTACTTC. This encodes CASSFSGGQETQYF.

The chain carries TRBV7-9 and TRBJ2-5, with D possibly TRBD2 on 6 matching bases. The germline V and J ends were trimmed by 4 bases and 2 bases, with 26 bases remaining between them. In germline, CDR1 is SEHNR, CDR2 FQNEAQ (reference sequence). This CDR3 comprises 19 residues. In nucleotides, the CDR3 is TGTGCCAGCAGCTCCGGGTCCATTTGGCGGGACCGTTTTCAAGAGACCCAGTACTTC. Its translation is CASSSGSIWRDRFQETQYF.